These 28 T cell receptor beta chains came from one sample sequenced in a study of T cells in Graves' hyperthyroidism and ophthalmopathy. From RNA transcripts, TCR beta CDR3 regions were amplified. Initially, a first-round RT-PCR of the TCR CDR3 employed the HTBI primer set. A single record per CDR3 protein comes from TCRdb applying MiXCR to the multiplex PCR reads. This sample has 750,000 to 900,000 distinct CDR3 sequences, with 35% to 45% found just once. The sample was blood. These receptors originate from a man in his late teens or twenties with Graves' hyperthyroidism.

This clonotype was detected ten times or more. The chain links TRBV10-3 to TRBJ2-7; unclear D gene. Trimming pared 8 bases from V and 4 bases from J, leaving 15 bases between. This CDR3 is built from 13 residues. CDR1 ENHRY and CDR2 SYGVKD come from the germline V gene. CDR3 nucleotides: TGTGCCATCGCTCAGCGACCCGAATACGAGCAGTACTTC. Its protein is CAIAQRPEYEQYF.

This sequence joins TRBV7-9 and TRBJ1-3; possible D gene TRBD1, 6 bases. Trimming shortened V by 5 bases and J by 2 bases, and 13 bases separated the two germline ends. The CDR3 is 15 amino acids. CDR1 SEHNR and CDR2 FQNEAQ come from the germline V gene (reference sequence). The CDR3 DNA sequence: TGTGCCAGCAGCCCGATCGGACAGACTGGAAACACCATATATTTT. Encoded protein: CASSPIGQTGNTIYF.

This sequence joins TRBV15 and TRBJ2-1; no firm D call. CDR3 length equals 14 residues. V was shortened by 0 bases and J by 7 bases, with 10 bases between the two germline ends. In germline, CDR1 is LNHNV, CDR2 YYDKDF (reference sequence). In nucleotides, the CDR3 is TGTGCCACCAGCAGAGAAAGTCGCGAGAATGAGCAGTTCTTC. This codes for CATSRESRENEQFF.

This clonotype was counted only a few times. The V call is TRBV4-1, the J call TRBJ2-5, with D perhaps TRBD1 (6 bases). V lost 0 bases to trimming and J lost 5 bases, with 10 bases between them. The CDR3 spans 14 residues. Germline lookup yields CDR1 MGHRA and CDR2 YSYEKL. As DNA, the CDR3 is TGCGCCAGCAGCCAAGAAGGGGACACCGAGACCCAGTACTTC. Its translation: CASSQEGDTETQYF.

The gene calls are TRBV5-1 and TRBJ2-7, with 11 bases fitting TRBD1. The germline CDR1 and CDR2 sequences are SGHRS and YFSETQ. CDR3 length equals 18 residues. J was trimmed by 2 bases and V by 4 bases; bases with no gene match: 14. Here the CDR3 DNA reads TGCGCCAGCAGCCTTAGGACAGGGGGCAGAGCAATTACCTACGAGCAGTACTTC. The encoded protein is CASSLRTGGRAITYEQYF.

This chain connects TRBV19 to TRBJ1-6; D possibly corresponds to TRBD1 (5 bases). Germline CDR1 reads LNHDA; CDR2 reads SQIVND (reference sequence). The CDR3 is 14 residues long. Trimming removed 1 base from V and 7 bases from J, with 8 bases in between. This CDR3 reads CASSIAGTNSPLHF. Written as DNA, the CDR3 is TGTGCCAGTAGTATAGCGGGGACGAATTCACCCCTCCACTTT. The variable domain in full, with the rest retrieved from reference TRBV19 and TRBJ1-6, is DGGITQSPKYLFRKEGQNVTLSCEQNLNHDAMYWYRQDPGQGLRLIYYSQIVNDFQKGDIAEGYSVSREKKESFPLTVTSAQKNPTAFYLCASSIAGTNSPLHFGNGTRLTVT.

The rearrangement uses TRBV7-3 and TRBJ1-1; 8 bases agree with TRBD1. This CDR3 region has 14 residues. Trimming removed 1 base from V and 11 bases from J; junction bases left unmatched: 9. Per germline, CDR1 SGHTA and CDR2 FQGTGA. CDR3 sequence (DNA): TGTGCCAGCAGCTTAATCGGGACAGGCCATGGGGCTTTCTTT. As protein: CASSLIGTGHGAFF.

This clonotype was detected only a few times. The chain has TRBV12-3 or TRBV12-4 and TRBJ2-7; D is perhaps TRBD1 (5 bases). The CDR3 has 14 amino acids. V shed 3 bases and J shed 1 base, with 10 bases lying between them. CDR3 bases: TGTGCCAGCAGTTTTATCCAGGGATCCTACGAGCAGTACTTC. Amino acid sequence: CASSFIQGSYEQYF.

This clonotype was recorded many times. This chain links TRBV2 with TRBJ1-4, with TRBD1 as a possible D gene (6 bases). V was shortened by 6 bases and J by 7 bases, with 12 bases between the two germline ends. Germline CDR1 reads SNHLY; CDR2 reads FYNNEI. The CDR3 runs 13 residues. DNA of the CDR3: TGTGCCAGCAGGACTGACAGGCGTGAAAAACTGTTTTTT. Protein: CASRTDRREKLFF.

A note on this clonotype: A much more abundant neighbour one base away suggests this may be a read error. This chain joins TRBV11-1 and TRBJ2-5; D perhaps matches TRBD2 (6 bases). Germline V gene data show CDR1 as SGHAT and CDR2 as FQDESV (reference sequence). The CDR3 runs to 12 residues. The CDR3 sequence: CASRLGGGGKYF. The CDR3 nucleotides are TGTGCCAGCAGGTTAGGAGGAGGAGGGAAGTACTTC.

This CDR3 reads CASSYSGFDNSPLHF. CDR3 sequence (DNA): TGTGCCAGCAGTTACTCAGGGTTTGATAATTCACCCCTCCACTTT. The genes are TRBV6-5 and TRBJ1-6; D remains ambiguous. The V end was cut by 0 bases, the J end by 5 bases, with 8 bases between. CDR1 MNHEY and CDR2 SVGAGI come from the germline V gene. The CDR3 has 15 amino acids.

The gene calls are TRBV2 and TRBJ1-2, with D unclear. Germline V gene sequence: CDR1 SNHLY, CDR2 FYNNEI. The CDR3 is 14 amino acids. The ends were cut back, 8 bases at V and 5 bases at J, with 18 bases in the middle. This CDR3 is CASLEGLGVYGYTF. CDR3 bases: TGTGCCAGCTTAGAAGGGCTCGGGGTTTATGGCTACACCTTC.

This clonotype has only a few counts. The chain uses TRBV20-1 and TRBJ2-7; D possibly uses TRBD1 or TRBD2 (6 bases each). The germline gives CDR1 DFQATT, CDR2 SNEGSKA (reference sequence). The CDR3 contains 15 residues. Trimming took 0 bases from V and 0 from J, leaving 12 bases between them. The CDR3: CSARDPGANSYEQYF. CDR3 in DNA: TGCAGTGCTAGAGATCCGGGGGCCAACTCCTACGAGCAGTACTTC.

This clonotype was observed many times. The rearrangement links TRBV7-9 to TRBJ1-2; tentative D call: TRBD1 (5 bases). The germline V gene has CDR1 SEHNR and CDR2 FQNEAQ (reference sequence). Trimming pared 1 base from V and 7 bases from J, leaving 16 bases between. This CDR3 region has 15 residues. For the CDR3, the DNA is TGTGCCAGCAGCTTAGACTGGCAGGGAGGAAGTGGCTACACCTTC. Translating it yields CASSLDWQGGSGYTF.

This chain links TRBV7-3 with TRBJ2-2; TRBD1 matches 7 bases. The germline CDR1 and CDR2 sequences are SGHTA and FQGTGA. Trimming removed 0 bases from V and 1 base from J; junction bases left unmatched: 2. The CDR3 contains 16 residues. CDR3 sequence (DNA): TGTGCCAGCAGCTTAACGGGGACAGTGAACACCGGGGAGCTGTTTTTT. As protein: CASSLTGTVNTGELFF.

The chain employs TRBV2 and TRBJ2-7, with D perhaps assigned TRBD1 or TRBD2 (5 bases each). Germline V lookup: CDR1 SNHLY, CDR2 FYNNEI. The CDR3 is 12 residues long. The germline V and J ends were trimmed by 6 bases and 11 bases, with 17 bases remaining between them. The CDR3 is CASSTGTSGEYF. The DNA for the CDR3 is TGTGCCAGCAGCACCGGGACCTCCGGGGAGTACTTC.

In its sample, this clonotype was seen a few times. This chain connects TRBV6-5 to TRBJ2-2; perhaps TRBD2 as D (6 bases). This CDR3 comprises 15 residues. Germline CDR1 MNHEY, CDR2 SVGAGI. With 5 bases removed from V and 4 bases from J, the gap between germline ends came to 14 bases. CDR3 nucleotide sequence: TGTGCCAGCAGTCACGGGGACTCCCCCACCGGGGAGCTGTTTTTT. Amino acid sequence: CASSHGDSPTGELFF.

The CDR3 DNA reads TGTGCCAGCAGCTTAGGGCCCTCCGGGGGGAACACCGGGGAGCTGTTTTTT. The encoded protein is CASSLGPSGGNTGELFF. The V call is TRBV11-2, the J call TRBJ2-2; D may be TRBD2 (6 bases). Trimming removed 1 base from V and 1 base from J, with 13 bases in between. CDR3 length equals 17 residues. Germline V gene data show CDR1 as SGHAT and CDR2 as FQNNGV.

This clonotype was seen many times. This rearrangement joins TRBV2 to TRBJ1-1, with TRBD1 matching over 8 bases. Trimming removed 6 bases from V and 4 bases from J; junction bases left unmatched: 7. The CDR3 extends over 14 amino acids. Germline V gene sequence: CDR1 SNHLY, CDR2 FYNNEI. CDR3 bases: TGTGCCAGCAGCCTTGTGACAGGGGCCACTGAAGCTTTCTTT. This translates into CASSLVTGATEAFF.

On this clonotype: This could be a read error, since a much larger clone is one nucleotide away. This sequence joins TRBV29-1 and TRBJ1-1, with D hard to call. V was pared by 7 bases and J by 3 bases, with 9 bases between. This CDR3 region has 11 residues. Per the germline V gene, CDR1 is SQVTM and CDR2 is ANQGSEA. The CDR3 bases are TGCAGCGCTAAGGAGGACACTGAAGCTTTCTTT. This translates into CSAKEDTEAFF.

The gene calls are TRBV7-2 and TRBJ1-2; a possible D gene is TRBD1 (5 bases). CDR3 length: 14 amino acids. V shed 5 bases and J shed 8 bases, with 18 bases lying between them. CDR1 SGHTA and CDR2 FQGNSA come from the germline V gene. For the CDR3, the DNA is TGTGCCAGCAGCACCGGGACGCAGCCTGGCGGCTACACCTTC. Translation gives CASSTGTQPGGYTF. The entire variable domain, with the rest obtained from reference TRBV7-2 and TRBJ1-2, is as follows: GAGVSQSPSNKVTEKGKDVELRCDPISGHTALYWYRQSLGQGLEFLIYFQGNSAPDKSGLPSDRFSAERTGGSVSTLTIQRTQQEDSAVYLCASSTGTQPGGYTFGSGTRLTVV.

This clonotype came up many times. This sequence joins TRBV20-1 and TRBJ2-5; 7 bases match TRBD1. CDR3 length equals 14 residues. Germline-derived CDR1 and CDR2 are DFQATT and SNEGSKA (reference sequence). Trimming at V came to 3 bases and at J to 4 bases, leaving 8 bases not matched to a gene. The CDR3 DNA is TGCAGTGCTAGGAGAGGCGCAGGGGGAGAGACCCAGTACTTC. Its translation: CSARRGAGGETQYF.

At least ten counts were recorded for this clonotype. The chain recombines TRBV7-3 with TRBJ1-1, with no clear D. The CDR3 spans 15 residues. Trimming removed 5 bases from V and 1 base from J, with 14 bases in between. Per the germline V gene, CDR1 is SGHTA and CDR2 is FQGTGA. As DNA, the CDR3 is TGTGCCAGCAGCCTCGACCGGACCGCGAACACTGAAGCTTTCTTT. This encodes CASSLDRTANTEAFF.

Many counts were recorded for this clonotype. The chain recombines TRBV5-1 with TRBJ1-1; 8 bases align to TRBD1. The CDR3 length is 14 residues. Looked up from germline, CDR1 is SGHRS and CDR2 is YFSETQ. The J segment lost 6 bases and the V segment lost 2 bases, leaving 6 bases of the junction unmatched. The CDR3 bases are TGCGCCAGCAGCTTCGGACAGGGTTCCTCTGAAGCTTTCTTT. Translated: CASSFGQGSSEAFF.

As to this clonotype: A much larger clone is a single base away; this may be a read error. V is TRBV10-3 and J is TRBJ1-5; 7 bases fit TRBD1. This CDR3 comprises 13 residues. The junction had 14 bases not matched to a gene; V was cut back by 10 bases and J by 11 bases. CDR1 is ENHRY and CDR2 is SYGVKD in the germline V gene. The CDR3 DNA sequence: TGTGCCACCAGGGGGGACCGCGAATTGTCCCAGCATTTT. Encoded protein: CATRGDRELSQHF.

Points on this clonotype: An end of the junction differs from the germline gene, which may be a read error. This chain uses TRBV5-1 with TRBJ1-2; a possible D gene is TRBD1 (5 bases). From germline, CDR1 is SGHRS and CDR2 YFSETQ. This CDR3 region has 12 residues. The CDR3 DNA reads TGCACCAGCAGCTTGCTAGGGGATGGCTACACCTTC. Protein: CTSSLLGDGYTF.

The J gene is TRBJ1-1, the V gene TRBV29-1; D is undetermined. CDR3 length: 13 residues. The germline gives CDR1 SQVTM, CDR2 ANQGSEA. Trimming cost V 8 bases and J 0 bases, with 13 bases left between them. CDR3: CSIRTVMNTEAFF. The CDR3 DNA reads TGCAGCATAAGGACCGTCATGAACACTGAAGCTTTCTTT.

With regard to this clonotype: The CDR3 ends on some other residue instead of the conserved phenylalanine or tryptophan, so this is likely a read error. The chain recombines TRBV12-3 or TRBV12-4 with TRBJ1-5; unclear D gene. The CDR3 has 13 amino acids. V lost 2 bases and J lost 5, with 7 bases in between. CDR3 loop: CASSLSSDQPQHL. CDR3 coding DNA: TGTGCCAGCAGTTTAAGCAGCGATCAGCCCCAGCATCTT.